This TCR beta chain was retrieved from a study of radiation and T cells in renal cell carcinoma. Data came from immunoSEQ multiplex PCR; TCRdb stores just in-frame clones and leaves some out. This sample yields about 90,000 clones, of which 70% to 90% are seen a single time; around 9.4% belongs to the top ten. Documented time point: blood 4 weeks post-SBRT, at nephrectomy. The treatment is: 15 Gy SBRT to primary tumor, nephrectomy 4 weeks later. Nephrectomy followed 15 Gy stereotactic body radiation by 4 weeks. This renal cell carcinoma was of the clear cell type. Germline CDR1 and CDR2: KGHSH and LQKENI. The V gene lost 4 bases and the J gene lost 5 bases, with 6 bases spanning the gap. This CDR3 has 13 residues.

The rearrangement links TRBV18 to TRBJ1-6, with D hard to call. Sequenced material: blood, taken from a patient whose treatment included radiotherapy and nephrectomy. The source is a man in his forties or fifties with renal cell carcinoma. The CDR3: CASSLQDNSPLHF. Written as DNA, the CDR3 is TGTGCCAGCTCACTTCAGGATAATTCACCCCTCCACTTT.